One sample yielded the 27 T cell receptor beta chains listed below, sequenced in a study of T cells expressing NK-cell markers. After re-calling the 5' RACE reads, TCRdb lists one entry per CDR3 protein, DNA absent. This specimen shows tens of thousands of distinct CDR3 sequences; the ten leading clones hold 50% to 75%. The material sequenced was blood T cells: a sorted CD56 or NKG2C T cell subset, CD4+ or CD8+ T cells, or bulk PBMC T cells (not recorded which). The receptors here all came from a woman between 18 and 70 years old in good health.

The chain joins TRBV9 to TRBJ2-1; absent DNA, TCRdb's TRBD1 call cannot be checked. This CDR3 spans 14 amino acids. In germline, CDR1 is SGDLS, CDR2 YYNGEE. The CDR3 is CASNRGTLNNEQFF.

This chain connects TRBV10-3 to TRBJ2-2; the TCRdb call, TRBD2, lacks DNA for checking. Germline lookup yields CDR1 ENHRY and CDR2 SYGVKD. The CDR3 contains 15 residues. CDR3 residues: CAISEFLGGTGELFF.

The rearrangement links TRBV28 to TRBJ1-1; the TCRdb D gene call, TRBD1, has no DNA to confirm it. Germline loops: CDR1 MDHEN, CDR2 SYDVKM. The CDR3 spans 14 residues. The CDR3 region is CASSLSGMNTEAFF. Complete variable domain (other parts from reference TRBV28 and TRBJ1-1): DVKVTQSSRYLVKRTGEKVFLECVQDMDHENMFWYRQDPGLGLRLIYFSYDVKMKEKGDIPEGYSVSREKKERFSLILESASTNQTSMYLCASSLSGMNTEAFFGQGTRLTVV.

The chain uses TRBV12-3 or TRBV12-4 and TRBJ2-1; TCRdb gives TRBD2 as the D gene, but with no DNA this cannot be confirmed. This CDR3 is 14 amino acids long. The CDR3 spells CASSLSSVYNEQFF.

V usage is TRBV12-5 and J usage is TRBJ2-2. CDR3 size: 12 residues. Germline CDR1 LGHNT, CDR2 FRNRAP. CDR3 residues: CASGLNTGELFF.

This sequence joins TRBV5-1 and TRBJ1-2; TCRdb proposes TRBD1, but this gene call is untestable without DNA. CDR3 length equals 14 residues. The germline V gene encodes CDR1 SGHRS and CDR2 YFSETQ. This CDR3 is CASSTGTGNYGYTF.

This chain links TRBV10-3 with TRBJ2-3. The germline gives CDR1 ENHRY, CDR2 SYGVKD. The CDR3 covers 12 residues. The CDR3 reads CAISDQSDTQYF.

The chain joins TRBV5-1 to TRBJ2-7; the TCRdb call, TRBD1, lacks DNA for checking. CDR1 is SGHRS, CDR2 YFSETQ, per germline. This CDR3 is built from 15 residues. The CDR3 is CASSYGTGGSYEQYF.

The chain combines TRBV5-5 with TRBJ2-7; the D gene TCRdb calls, TRBD2, cannot be checked with no DNA. Germline CDR1 SGHKS, CDR2 YYEKEE (reference sequence). The CDR3 has 16 residues. CDR3 sequence: CASSIFDSGESYEQYF.

The chain combines TRBV27 with TRBJ2-2; there is no DNA to check the TCRdb D call of TRBD1. This CDR3 region has 16 residues. CDR1 and CDR2 from the germline V gene are MNHEY and SMNVEV (reference sequence). The CDR3 sequence is CASSSLTGSYAGELFF.

V and J are TRBV14 and TRBJ2-7; no DNA is available, so the TRBD1 call from TCRdb remains unchecked. Germline assignment: CDR1 SGHDN and CDR2 FVKESK. CDR3 size: 16 residues. This chain's CDR3 is CASSQDWTGGPYEQYF.

This CDR3 reads CASSLTGLAENIQYF. V is TRBV7-8 and J is TRBJ2-4; TCRdb names TRBD1, which stays unverified in the absence of DNA. Germline CDR1 and CDR2: SGHVS and FQNEAQ. The CDR3 consists of 15 residues.

The rearrangement links TRBV6-1 to TRBJ2-1; TCRdb reports TRBD1, a call that lacks DNA to check it against. This CDR3 comprises 15 residues. CDR1 is MNHNS and CDR2 is SASEGT in the germline V gene. The CDR3 spells CASSTPGRTVDEQFF.

J is TRBJ2-1 and V is TRBV5-1; TCRdb selects TRBD1, and the lack of DNA leaves this call unchecked. Germline CDR1 is SGHRS and CDR2 is YFSETQ. This CDR3 spans 16 amino acids. The CDR3: CASSLGGRGLYNEQFF.

This sequence joins TRBV9 and TRBJ2-5; TCRdb's D call of TRBD1 is untestable without DNA. Germline values: CDR1 SGDLS, CDR2 YYNGEE. CDR3 length equals 15 residues. CDR3 residues: CASSSGTGRAETQYF.

The chain is built from TRBV12-3 or TRBV12-4 and TRBJ2-5; TCRdb designates TRBD2, a call that cannot be tested without DNA. CDR3 size: 16 residues. CDR3 loop: CASSVLAGRYQETQYF.

V and J are TRBV5-5 and TRBJ2-3; TCRdb names TRBD1, which stays unverified in the absence of DNA. The CDR3 length is 15 residues. CDR1 is SGHKS and CDR2 is YYEKEE in the germline V gene (reference sequence). CDR3 region: CASSLVLAGTDTQYF.

The chain couples TRBV7-3 to TRBJ2-2; TCRdb names TRBD2, which stays unverified in the absence of DNA. The CDR3 extends over 19 amino acids. From germline, CDR1 is SGHTA and CDR2 FQGTGA. The CDR3 protein is CASSLTSQAPLFKTGELFF. Full variable domain (missing parts from reference TRBV7-3 and TRBJ2-2): GAGVSQTPSNKVTEKGKYVELRCDPISGHTALYWYRQSLGQGPEFLIYFQGTGAADDSGLPNDRFFAVRPEGSVSTLKIQRTERGDSAVYLCASSLTSQAPLFKTGELFFGEGSRLTVL.

This chain joins TRBV2 and TRBJ2-5; TCRdb calls TRBD2, which cannot be checked without DNA. Germline-derived CDR1 and CDR2 are SNHLY and FYNNEI. This CDR3 has 13 residues. The CDR3 sequence is CASSEAGTGVQYF.

The chain has TRBV20-1 and TRBJ2-7; TCRdb's D call of TRBD2 is untestable without DNA. This CDR3 has 15 amino acids. Germline V gene data show CDR1 as DFQATT and CDR2 as SNEGSKA (reference sequence). This CDR3 is CSARDSGLTDYEQYF.

This rearrangement joins TRBV27 to TRBJ2-7; the D call from TCRdb, TRBD1, cannot be confirmed without DNA. Germline V gene sequence: CDR1 MNHEY, CDR2 SMNVEV (reference sequence). The CDR3 runs 12 residues. The CDR3 here is CASSPQGREQYF.

The chain carries TRBV20-1 and TRBJ2-7; without DNA, the TCRdb call of TRBD1 cannot be checked. The germline gives CDR1 DFQATT, CDR2 SNEGSKA (reference sequence). This CDR3 spans 14 amino acids. CDR3 residues: CSAEPDKNAYEQYF.

V gene TRBV27 combines with J gene TRBJ2-1; lacking DNA, the TRBD2 call made by TCRdb goes unchecked. The CDR3 extends over 12 amino acids. The V gene's germline CDR1 is MNHEY and CDR2 SMNVEV (reference sequence). The CDR3 sequence: CASNSRALLWFF.

V and J are TRBV4-2 and TRBJ2-3; TCRdb indicates TRBD2, and absent DNA this call remains unverified. The CDR3 runs to 15 residues. Germline-derived CDR1 and CDR2 are LGHNA and YNFKEQ. CDR3 sequence: CASSPLAGEVDTQYF.

The J gene is TRBJ1-5, the V gene TRBV27; TCRdb's D call, TRBD1, is unchecked because there is no DNA. The CDR3 totals 15 residues. CDR1 MNHEY and CDR2 SMNVEV come from the germline V gene (reference sequence). This chain's CDR3 is CASSATGASNQPQHF.

The rearrangement links TRBV12-3 or TRBV12-4 to TRBJ2-1; TCRdb returns TRBD1, unconfirmable since there is no DNA. The CDR3 contains 13 residues. The CDR3: CASSKTAYNEQFF.

The genes are TRBV7-9 and TRBJ2-7; TCRdb reports TRBD1, a call that lacks DNA to check it against. Germline V lookup: CDR1 SEHNR, CDR2 FQNEAQ (reference sequence). The CDR3 has 15 amino acids. CDR3 loop: CASSPRTGNTYEQYF.